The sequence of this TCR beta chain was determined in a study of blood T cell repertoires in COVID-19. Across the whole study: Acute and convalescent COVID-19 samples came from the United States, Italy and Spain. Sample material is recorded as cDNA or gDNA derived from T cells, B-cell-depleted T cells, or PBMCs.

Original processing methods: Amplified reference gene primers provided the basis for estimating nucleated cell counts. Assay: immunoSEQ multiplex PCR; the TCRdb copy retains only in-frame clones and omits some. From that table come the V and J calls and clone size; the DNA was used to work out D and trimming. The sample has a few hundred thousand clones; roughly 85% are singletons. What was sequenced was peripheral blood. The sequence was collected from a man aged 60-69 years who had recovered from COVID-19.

The CDR3 DNA sequence: TGTGCCAGCAGTTCACTAAGTTGGCGAAAAAACATTCAGTACTTC. Residues: CASSSLSWRKNIQYF. The rearrangement links TRBV28 to TRBJ2-4; D is undetermined. This CDR3 has 15 residues. V lost 4 bases and J lost 4, with 14 bases in between. Germline assignment: CDR1 MDHEN and CDR2 SYDVKM.